This T cell receptor beta chain is from a study of cytomegalovirus exposure and HLA in healthy donors. On the study more broadly: Among the approximately 400 genotyped donors, less than 85% were placed in the Caucasian-associated ancestry cluster.

This CDR3 is built from 14 residues. The V segment lost 5 bases and the J segment 8 bases; nucleotides outside the gene matches: 8. From germline, CDR1 is MDHEN and CDR2 SYDVKM. It was with 60 Vbeta and 13 Jbeta primers that the PCR ran. This table comes from immunoSEQ multiplex PCR, and its TCRdb copy is limited to in-frame clones, with some not included. The sample records roughly 250,000 clones, under 90% being singletons. The source is a girl under 10 years old in good health and CMV-seronegative. This chain links TRBV28 with TRBJ2-1, with 8 bases identical to TRBD2. Sequenced input: PBMCs. The CDR3 sequence: CASSHSGSLHEQFF. CDR3 DNA sequence: TGTGCCAGCAGTCACAGCGGGAGCCTTCATGAGCAGTTCTTC.